This TCR beta chain was retrieved from a study of T cell changes during pregnancy in multiple sclerosis. Clones were read by immunoSEQ multiplex PCR, and TCRdb kept only the in-frame ones, dropping some. The sample includes 74,000 or so clones, roughly 92% of them seen just once. Here the sequenced sample was CD4+ T cells from peripheral blood mononuclear cells, taken before pregnancy. This TCR derives from a female donor with multiple sclerosis, enrolled in a pregnancy study.

The CDR3 loop reads CASSSPGQGLADTQYF. DNA of the CDR3: TGTGCCAGCAGTTCCCCGGGACAGGGCCTTGCAGATACGCAGTATTTT. The J gene is TRBJ2-3, the V gene TRBV28, with 9 bases fitting TRBD1. V dropped 4 bases and J dropped 4; count of bases not matched to a gene: 9. The germline V gene encodes CDR1 MDHEN and CDR2 SYDVKM. The CDR3 runs to 16 residues.